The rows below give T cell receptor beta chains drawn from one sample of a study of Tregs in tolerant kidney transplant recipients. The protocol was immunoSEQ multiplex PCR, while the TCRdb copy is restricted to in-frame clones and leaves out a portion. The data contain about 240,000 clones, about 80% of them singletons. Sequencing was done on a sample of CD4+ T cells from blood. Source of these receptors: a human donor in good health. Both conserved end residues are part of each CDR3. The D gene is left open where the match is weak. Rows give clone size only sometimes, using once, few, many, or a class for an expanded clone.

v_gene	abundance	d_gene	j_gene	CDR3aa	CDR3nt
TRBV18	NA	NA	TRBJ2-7	CASSAGVSGEQYF	TGTGCCAGCTCAGCTGGGGTTTCAGGCGAGCAGTACTTC
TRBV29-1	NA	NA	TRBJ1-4	CSAEENNEKLFF	TGCAGCGCTGAAGAAAATAATGAAAAACTGTTTTTT
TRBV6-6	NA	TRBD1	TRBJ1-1	CASRPRDRGLETEAFF	TGTGCCAGCAGACCCCGGGACAGGGGGCTTGAGACTGAAGCTTTCTTT
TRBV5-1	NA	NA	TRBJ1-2	CASTPNPMRANYGYTF	TGCGCCAGCACCCCGAACCCCATGAGGGCTAACTATGGCTACACCTTC
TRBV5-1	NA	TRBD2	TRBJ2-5	CASWTQAGEETQYF	TGCGCGAGCTGGACTCAAGCGGGGGAAGAGACCCAGTACTTC
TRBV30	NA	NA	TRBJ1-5	CAWSRGDGFNQPQHF	TGTGCCTGGAGTCGCGGGGACGGCTTCAATCAGCCCCAGCATTTT
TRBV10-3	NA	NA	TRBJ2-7	CAISEEVTYSYEQYF	TGTGCCATCAGTGAGGAGGTCACCTACTCCTACGAGCAGTACTTC
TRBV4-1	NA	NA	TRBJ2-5	CASSQGSRQETQYF	TGCGCCAGCAGCCAAGGCAGTAGGCAAGAGACCCAGTACTTC
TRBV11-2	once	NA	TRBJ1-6	CASSLGSNSPLHF	TGTGCCAGCAGCTTAGGGAGTAATTCACCCCTCCACTTT
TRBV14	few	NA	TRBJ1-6	CASSQGREYSPLHF	TGTGCCAGCAGCCAAGGCAGGGAATATTCACCCCTCCACTTT